The clone carrying this T cell receptor beta chain was seen only a few times. These data come from a study of graft-versus-host responses after intestinal transplantation. For the study at large: Grafts that recipients had were multivisceral, liver-intestinal, or isolated intestinal transplants. For approximately three years after anti-thymocyte globulin induction, all recipients took tacrolimus and steroids.

Produced via immunoSEQ multiplex PCR; TCRdb's table is partial and in-frame only. Counted here are 12,000 to 15,000 clones, roughly a third occurring once; the ten biggest clones make up 4.5% to 6%. Germline assignment: CDR1 SGHRS and CDR2 YFSETQ. The CDR3 length is 14 residues. Unmatched junction bases numbered 5, after V lost 4 bases and J lost 4 bases. Stimulators, approximately 200,000 irradiated and violet-dye-labeled cells, were plated with approximately 200,000 CFSE-labeled responder cells. This receptor was taken from a human patient who received an intestinal transplant. The chain joins TRBV5-1 to TRBJ1-2; TRBD1 matches 9 bases. This specimen consisted of alloreactive CD4+ T cells from a mixed lymphocyte reaction culture, obtained before intestinal transplant. Subset denoted: CFSE-low proliferating T cells sorted from roughly six-day pre-transplant mixed lymphocyte reaction (GvH or HvG direction). The CDR3: CASSPGTGPYGYTF. The CDR3 DNA follows: TGCGCCAGCAGCCCTGGGACAGGGCCCTATGGCTACACCTTC.